The entry below gives a single TCR beta chain sequence along with its context. This CDR3 spans 15 amino acids. The V end was cut by 1 base, the J end by 4 bases, with 17 bases between. Germline lookup yields CDR1 GTSNPN and CDR2 SVGIG (reference sequence). The sample is drawn from a study of blood T cell repertoires in COVID-19. The overall study: The origin of the acute and convalescent COVID-19 samples was the United States, Italy and Spain. PBMCs, B-cell-depleted T cells, or T cells were the source of the cDNA or gDNA that made up the material.

Study processing details: The authors estimated nucleated cell counts from reference gene primer amplification. Using immunoSEQ multiplex PCR, the repertoire was profiled, and TCRdb retains in-frame clones only, with some absent. The V and J calls and clone size come from that table; D and trimming were worked out from the DNA. The repertoire includes 90,000 to 140,000 clones, around 74% of them detected once, and 19% sits in the top ten. What was sequenced was peripheral blood. This TCR derives from a woman in her 70s with acute or convalescent COVID-19. The chain links TRBV30 to TRBJ2-7, with D perhaps matching TRBD2 (7 bases). The CDR3 loop reads CAWSAPWGGRYEQYF. The CDR3 DNA reads TGTGCCTGGAGTGCCCCCTGGGGGGGGCGGTACGAGCAGTACTTC.